Listed below are T cell receptor beta chains from one sample, sequenced in a study of post-analysis software for immune sequencing data. Each CDR3 protein is one row after TCRdb ran MiXCR on the PCR reads. The sample yields 450,000 or so distinct CDR3 sequences, around 40% seen once. Material: blood. Source of these receptors: a girl aged 5 to 17 with multiple sclerosis. The conserved cysteine and the conserved F or W are not part of the CDR3 here. A clone size is listed for some rows: how often the clone was seen (once, few, many), or a class if it is expanded.

clone size	CDR3 length	V gene	CDR3 protein
NA	13	TRBV20-1	SARGSGAWDGTQY
NA	13	TRBV18	ASSRDQGAYEKLF
NA	9	TRBV30	AWASKETQY
NA	14	TRBV12-5	ASGFNVREGTDTQY
NA	15	TRBV11-3	ASSARTGAGGPDTQY
NA	12	TRBV6-2/TRBV6-3	ASSSSPSRDTQY
once	15	TRBV6-4	ASTRRLGWSSYNEQY
NA	17	TRBV6-5	ASSYFGLAGETTYNEQF
NA	12	TRBV25-1	ASSDKAGAFEQY
few	13	TRBV29-1	SAALRPGRDYGYT
NA	13	TRBV28	ASSLTIAGTYEQY
NA	13	TRBV15	ATSKGGSGRAEQF
NA	9	TRBV27	ASSFGITVF
NA	9	TRBV29-1	SVTGAYEQY
NA	13	TRBV7-2	ASSLESREINEQF